The clone carrying this T cell receptor (beta chain) has ten or more counts. Its antigen is currently unknown. These data belong to a study of blood T cells in healthy people across ages. Study background: Per two T cells, about one barcoded beta molecule was captured through template switching.

With a J-beta primer mix and a sample-barcoded 5' primer, a second PCR ran about 7 to 12 cycles. Each single sample gave us at least 2.5 million CDR3-containing paired-end reads. Via MiXCR, TCRdb re-called the 5' RACE reads, giving one row per CDR3 protein. Of about 1,500,000 distinct CDR3 sequences detected, under 30% appear once; the ten largest clones hold 7.7%. The CDR3 spans 15 residues. The V end lost 2 bases, the J end lost 0 bases, and 11 bases lay between the germline ends. Per the germline V gene, CDR1 is SGHKS and CDR2 is YYEKEE (reference sequence). Notes on the study in general: The study found more naive CD4+ cells and higher diversity in long-lived than aged donors.

This receptor was identified in a woman aged 25 to 39 in good health. The sample was blood. This chain uses TRBV5-5 with TRBJ1-1; D is perhaps TRBD1 (6 bases). CDR3 sequence: CASSLRQAMNTEAFF. CDR3 in DNA: TGTGCCAGCAGCTTAAGACAGGCCATGAACACTGAAGCTTTCTTT.